This is a list of T cell receptor beta chains from one sample in a study of CD8+ T cells in alopecia areata. TCRdb's copy holds only in-frame clones and misses some; the assay was immunoSEQ multiplex PCR. The sample carries 200,000 to 250,000 clones, roughly 44% recorded once. The specimen comprised CD4+ T cells sorted from blood, sampled around week 36, from a patient treated with tofacitinib. All receptors come from a human donor with alopecia areata. The CDR3 runs from the conserved cysteine through the conserved F or W. The order of the fields is J gene, D gene, clone size, V gene, CDR3 DNA, CDR3 protein. A D gene is named only where the DNA matches it firmly. Only part of the rows carry a size: once, few, many, or a class if the clone is expanded.

>TRBJ2-4|.|few|TRBV27
TGTGCCAGCAGTTCCCAGACAGGGAGGTATGGAAACATTCAGTACTTC
CASSSQTGRYGNIQYF
>TRBJ1-1|.|.|TRBV29-1
TGCAGCGTTGAAGTGGGGAGGGGGACTGAAGCTTTCTTT
CSVEVGRGTEAFF
>TRBJ1-2|.|.|TRBV7-2
TGTGCCAGCAGCTCGGACGTCCGAGGGAACACCTTC
CASSSDVRGNTF
>TRBJ1-4|.|.|TRBV6-1
TGTGCCAGCAGGGAGGTGCCCGCAACTAATGAAAAACTGTTTTTT
CASREVPATNEKLFF
>TRBJ2-1|.|.|TRBV25-1
TGTGCCAGCAGTGAATTCGGGTCTCGGGGTTGGCAGTTCTTC
CASSEFGSRGWQFF
>TRBJ2-7|TRBD2|.|TRBV7-2
TGTGCCAGCAGCCCAAGGACTAGCGGAACCTACGAGCAGTACTTC
CASSPRTSGTYEQYF
>TRBJ2-1|TRBD2|few|TRBV5-1
TGCGCCAGCAGCTTGGCTTTAGCGGGAGGAGGAGAGCAGTTCTTC
CASSLALAGGGEQFF
>TRBJ2-7|.|few|TRBV5-1
TGCGCCAGCAGCTTGGACCAGGTCGGACACCGGGACTTC
CASSLDQVGHRDF
>TRBJ1-2|TRBD1|once|TRBV25-1
TGTGCCAGCAGTGAATCCCCAGGGGGCGTTGGCTACACCTTC
CASSESPGGVGYTF
>TRBJ2-1|.|.|TRBV29-1
TGCAGCGTTGAGAGACCTAGTAGAGTAAAGTTCTTC
CSVERPSRVKFF